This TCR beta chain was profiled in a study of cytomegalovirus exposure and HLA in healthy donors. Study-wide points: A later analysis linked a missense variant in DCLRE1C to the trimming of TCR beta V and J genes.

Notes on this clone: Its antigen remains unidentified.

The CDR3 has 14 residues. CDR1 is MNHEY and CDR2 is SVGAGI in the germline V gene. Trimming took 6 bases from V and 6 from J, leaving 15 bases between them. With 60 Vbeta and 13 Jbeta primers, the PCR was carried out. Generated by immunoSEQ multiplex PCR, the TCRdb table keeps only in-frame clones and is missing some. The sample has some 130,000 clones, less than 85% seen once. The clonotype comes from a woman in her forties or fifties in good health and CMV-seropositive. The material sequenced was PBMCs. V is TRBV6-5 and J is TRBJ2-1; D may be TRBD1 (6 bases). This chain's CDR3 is CASSHRALANEQFF. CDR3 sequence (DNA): TGTGCCAGCAGCCACAGGGCCCTAGCCAATGAGCAGTTCTTC.